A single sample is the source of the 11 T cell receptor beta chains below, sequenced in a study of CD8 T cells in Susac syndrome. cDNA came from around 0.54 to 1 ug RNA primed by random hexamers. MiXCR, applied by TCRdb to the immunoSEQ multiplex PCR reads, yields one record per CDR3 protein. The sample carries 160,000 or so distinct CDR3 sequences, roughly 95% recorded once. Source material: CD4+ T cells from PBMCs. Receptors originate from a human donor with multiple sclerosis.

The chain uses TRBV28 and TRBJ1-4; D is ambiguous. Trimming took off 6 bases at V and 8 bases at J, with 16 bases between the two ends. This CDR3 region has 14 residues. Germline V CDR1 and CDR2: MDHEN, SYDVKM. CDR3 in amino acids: CASRSGVYREKLFF. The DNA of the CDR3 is TGTGCCAGCAGGTCGGGAGTCTACCGGGAAAAACTGTTTTTT. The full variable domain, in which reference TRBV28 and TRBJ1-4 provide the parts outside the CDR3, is DVKVTQSSRYLVKRTGEKVFLECVQDMDHENMFWYRQDPGLGLRLIYFSYDVKMKEKGDIPEGYSVSREKKERFSLILESASTNQTSMYLCASRSGVYREKLFFGSGTQLSVL.

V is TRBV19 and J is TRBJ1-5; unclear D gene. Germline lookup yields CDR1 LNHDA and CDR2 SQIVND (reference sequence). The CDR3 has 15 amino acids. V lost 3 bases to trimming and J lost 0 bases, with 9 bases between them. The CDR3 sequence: CASSMYRNSNQPQHF. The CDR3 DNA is TGTGCCAGTAGTATGTACAGAAATAGCAATCAGCCCCAGCATTTT. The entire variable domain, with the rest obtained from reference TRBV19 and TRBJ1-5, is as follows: DGGITQSPKYLFRKEGQNVTLSCEQNLNHDAMYWYRQDPGQGLRLIYYSQIVNDFQKGDIAEGYSVSREKKESFPLTVTSAQKNPTAFYLCASSMYRNSNQPQHFGDGTRLSIL.

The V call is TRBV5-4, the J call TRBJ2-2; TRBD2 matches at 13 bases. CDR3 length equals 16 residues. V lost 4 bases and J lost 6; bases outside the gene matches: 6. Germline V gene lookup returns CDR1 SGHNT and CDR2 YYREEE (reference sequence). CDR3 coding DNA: TGTGCCAGCAGCGCTCAGACTAGCGGGAGGTCCGGGGAGCTGTTTTTT. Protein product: CASSAQTSGRSGELFF.

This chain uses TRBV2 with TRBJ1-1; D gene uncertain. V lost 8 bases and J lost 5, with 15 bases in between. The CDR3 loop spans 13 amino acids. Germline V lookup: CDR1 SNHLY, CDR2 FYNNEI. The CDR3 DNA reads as TGTGCCAGCTCCCAGTCCCCGCGAACTGAAGCTTTCTTT. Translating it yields CASSQSPRTEAFF.

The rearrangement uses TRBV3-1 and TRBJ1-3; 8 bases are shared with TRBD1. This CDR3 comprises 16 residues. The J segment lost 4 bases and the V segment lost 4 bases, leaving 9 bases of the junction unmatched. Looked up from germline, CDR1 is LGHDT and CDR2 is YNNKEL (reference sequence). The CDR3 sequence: CASSRTGGKGGNTIYF. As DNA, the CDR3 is TGTGCCAGCAGCCGAACAGGGGGTAAGGGCGGAAACACCATATATTTT. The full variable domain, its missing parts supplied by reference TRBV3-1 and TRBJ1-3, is DTAVSQTPKYLVTQMGNDKSIKCEQNLGHDTMYWYKQDSKKFLKIMFSYNNKELIINETVPNRFSPKSPDKAHLNLHINSLELGDSAVYFCASSRTGGKGGNTIYFGEGSWLTVV.

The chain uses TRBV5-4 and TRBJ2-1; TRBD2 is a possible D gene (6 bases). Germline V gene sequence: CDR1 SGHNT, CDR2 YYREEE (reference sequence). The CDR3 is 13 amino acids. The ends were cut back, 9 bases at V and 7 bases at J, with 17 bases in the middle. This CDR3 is CATNTGGVNEQFF. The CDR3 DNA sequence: TGTGCCACTAACACCGGCGGGGTTAATGAGCAGTTCTTC.

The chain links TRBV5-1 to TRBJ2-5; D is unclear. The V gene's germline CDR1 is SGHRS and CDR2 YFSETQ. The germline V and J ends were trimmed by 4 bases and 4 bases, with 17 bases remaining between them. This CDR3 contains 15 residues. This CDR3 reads CASSERRVGRETQYF. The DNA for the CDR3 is TGCGCCAGCAGCGAGCGTCGGGTGGGTCGAGAGACCCAGTACTTC.

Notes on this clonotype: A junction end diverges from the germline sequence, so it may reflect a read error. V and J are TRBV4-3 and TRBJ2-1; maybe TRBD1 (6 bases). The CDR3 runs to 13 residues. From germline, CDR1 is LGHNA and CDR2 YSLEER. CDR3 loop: CASSQDWTAATTF. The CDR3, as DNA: TGCGCCAGCAGCCAAGACTGGACAGCCGCTACCACTTTC.

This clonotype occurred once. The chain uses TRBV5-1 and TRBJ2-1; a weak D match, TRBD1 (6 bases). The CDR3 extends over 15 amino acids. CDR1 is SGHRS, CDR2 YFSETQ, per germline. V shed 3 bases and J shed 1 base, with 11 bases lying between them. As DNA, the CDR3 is TGCGCCAGCAGCTCGGAAGGGGGTTCCTACAATGAGCAGTTCTTC. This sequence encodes CASSSEGGSYNEQFF. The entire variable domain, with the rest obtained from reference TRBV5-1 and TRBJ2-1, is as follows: KAGVTQTPRYLIKTRGQQVTLSCSPISGHRSVSWYQQTPGQGLQFLFEYFSETQRNKGNFPGRFSGRQFSNSRSEMNVSTLELGDSALYLCASSSEGGSYNEQFFGPGTRLTVL.

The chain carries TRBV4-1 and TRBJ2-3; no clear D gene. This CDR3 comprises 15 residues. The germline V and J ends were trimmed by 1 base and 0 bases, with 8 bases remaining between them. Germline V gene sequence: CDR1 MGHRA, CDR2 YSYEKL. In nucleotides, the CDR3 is TGCGCCAGCAGCCAAGTGTCCGGAAGCACAGATACGCAGTATTTT. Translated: CASSQVSGSTDTQYF.

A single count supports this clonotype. CDR3 in DNA: TGTGCCAGCAGCTTCACCTCTACCACCGGGGAGCTGTTTTTT. It specifies CASSFTSTTGELFF. The chain employs TRBV7-2 and TRBJ2-2; D not resolved. The CDR3 extends over 14 amino acids. Trimming took 3 bases from V and 4 from J, leaving 9 bases between them. Germline V lookup: CDR1 SGHTA, CDR2 FQGNSA.